These T cell receptor beta chains were read from a single sample in a study of blood T cell repertoires in COVID-19. Assay: immunoSEQ multiplex PCR; the TCRdb copy retains only in-frame clones and omits some. The repertoire includes over 120,000 clones, roughly 88% of them detected once, and roughly 10% sits in the top ten. The material sequenced was peripheral blood. Every receptor here comes from a man between 60 and 75 years old with active or convalescent COVID-19. Each CDR3 is given with its conserved first and last residue. The D gene is left open where the match is weak. The size field is filled for only some rows; it gives once, few, many or a size class.

V gene	D gene	clone size	J gene	CDR3 DNA	CDR3 protein
TRBV18	-	-	TRBJ1-3	TGTGCCAGCTCCCCCGCAGGGATAAGCTCTGGAAACACCATATATTTT	CASSPAGISSGNTIYF
TRBV4-1	-	few	TRBJ1-5	TGCGCCAGCAGCCAAGTCCAGGACTCCACACCCCAGCATTTT	CASSQVQDSTPQHF
TRBV5-1	-	few	TRBJ2-2	TGCGCCAGCAGCCCGGTTTCTTTCGGGGAGCTGTTTTTT	CASSPVSFGELFF
TRBV12-3/TRBV12-4	-	-	TRBJ2-1	TGTGCCAGCACCGCCTACAATGAGCAGTTCTTC	CASTAYNEQFF
TRBV29-1	-	-	TRBJ1-2	TGCAGCGTTGTGGGCAGCTTCTATGGCTACACCTTC	CSVVGSFYGYTF
TRBV7-8	TRBD1	-	TRBJ2-1	TGTGCCAGCAGCCCCCGGGACAGGGTCAACAATGAGCAGTTCTTC	CASSPRDRVNNEQFF
TRBV5-1	-	few	TRBJ1-2	TGCGCCAGCAGCCCTACACAGAACTATGGCTACACCTTC	CASSPTQNYGYTF
TRBV6-5	TRBD1	-	TRBJ1-2	TGTGCCAGCAGCGGGACAGGGAATTACTATGGCTACACCTTC	CASSGTGNYYGYTF
TRBV19	TRBD1	-	TRBJ2-5	TGTGCCAGTAGTATAGGTTCGACAGGGGGCGGGGAGACCCAGTACTTC	CASSIGSTGGGETQYF
TRBV14	TRBD2	-	TRBJ2-1	TGTGCCAGCAGCTGGCGGGGGGGGAATGAGCAGTTCTTC	CASSWRGGNEQFF
TRBV4-1	-	few	TRBJ1-2	TGCGCCAGCAGACGGGGGGCGCGTGGCTACACCTTC	CASRRGARGYTF
TRBV27	-	-	TRBJ1-2	TGTGCCAGCAGTTTCCATAGCCACCCCTATGGCTACACCTTC	CASSFHSHPYGYTF
TRBV2	TRBD1	few	TRBJ2-1	TGTGCCAGCAGTGATAAACAGGGGGGAGTTGAGCAGTTCTTC	CASSDKQGGVEQFF
TRBV6-5	-	few	TRBJ1-2	TGTGCCAGCACCATGACAGGAACTAACTATGGCTACACCTTC	CASTMTGTNYGYTF
TRBV7-8	TRBD1	-	TRBJ1-5	TGTGCCAGCAGCTTAGGGACAGGGCTTTTGGATCAGCCCCAGCATTTT	CASSLGTGLLDQPQHF
TRBV21-1	-	-	TRBJ1-5	TGTGCCAGCCCGGCCCGGAAGGAGCTGGAGCCCCAGCATTTT	CASPARKELEPQHF
TRBV14	-	-	TRBJ1-1	TGTGCCAGCAGCCAGTTACAGCTGAACACTGAAGCTTTCTTT	CASSQLQLNTEAFF
TRBV7-2	-	-	TRBJ2-4	TGTGCCAGCAGCCAAATGCAGGGAAAAAACATTCAGTACTTC	CASSQMQGKNIQYF
TRBV19	TRBD1	-	TRBJ1-1	TGTGCCAGTAGTATTAGTGCAGGGGGCACTGAAGCTTTCTTT	CASSISAGGTEAFF
TRBV6-5	-	-	TRBJ1-2	TGTGCCAGCAGTTACGCAGGGGACTATGGCTACACCTTC	CASSYAGDYGYTF
TRBV19	TRBD2	few	TRBJ2-6	TGTGCCAGTAGTGCAGCCCTAGCGGGACTCCCACACGTCCTGACTTTC	CASSAALAGLPHVLTF
TRBV27	TRBD2	-	TRBJ2-1	TGTGCCAGCAGTGGGGGGACTAGCGGGAGCTTCAATGAGCAGTTCTTC	CASSGGTSGSFNEQFF
TRBV6-5	-	-	TRBJ1-2	TGTGCCAGCAGTTCCGCCTCGACCGCGGCTAACTATGGCTACACCTTC	CASSSASTAANYGYTF
TRBV19	-	-	TRBJ1-2	TGTGCCAGTAGACCGACAGGAATTAACTATGGCTACACCTTC	CASRPTGINYGYTF
TRBV20-1	-	-	TRBJ1-1	TGCGCCCCGGGTTTTGAAGCTTTCTTT	CAPGFEAFF
TRBV7-2	-	-	TRBJ1-5	TGTGCCAGCAGCTTAGGTCACCGGACAGGCAATCAGCCCCAGCATTTT	CASSLGHRTGNQPQHF
TRBV6-5	-	-	TRBJ1-1	TGTGCCAGCAGCTATAATCCGCTCGGGACTGAAGCTTTCTTT	CASSYNPLGTEAFF
TRBV6-5	-	-	TRBJ1-1	TGTGCCAGCAGAAATGACAGGCATACTGAAGCTTTCTTT	CASRNDRHTEAFF
TRBV9	-	-	TRBJ2-1	TGTGCCAGCAGCGTAGGGGGCCAATCCTACAATGAGCAGTTCTTC	CASSVGGQSYNEQFF
TRBV25-1	TRBD1	-	TRBJ1-2	TGTGCCAGCAGAGGGACAGGAGGTTACGGCTATGGCTACACCTTC	CASRGTGGYGYGYTF
TRBV5-1	TRBD2	-	TRBJ2-1	TGCGCCAGCAGCCTCGGGACTAGCGGGAAATTTGAGCAGTTCTTC	CASSLGTSGKFEQFF
TRBV5-8	TRBD2	-	TRBJ2-4	TGTGCCAGCAGCTTGGAGGGACTAGCTCGAAACATTCAGTACTTC	CASSLEGLARNIQYF
TRBV25-1	-	once	TRBJ1-6	TGTGCCAGCAGTGAAGGATCAGGGAATAATTCACCCCTCCACTTT	CASSEGSGNNSPLHF
TRBV7-8	-	-	TRBJ1-5	TGTGCCAGCAGCTTATACCCCGGAAGGGGCGGCAATCAGCCCCAGCATTTT	CASSLYPGRGGNQPQHF
TRBV9	TRBD2	-	TRBJ2-1	TGTGCCAGCAGCCTCACTAGCGGGAAGAACAATGAGCAGTTCTTC	CASSLTSGKNNEQFF
TRBV30	TRBD1	-	TRBJ1-2	TGTGCCTGGAACAATTTACGGACAGGGTCTAACTATGGCTACACCTTC	CAWNNLRTGSNYGYTF
TRBV3-1/TRBV3-2	TRBD2	-	TRBJ2-1	TGTGCCAGCAGCTCCCGACTAGCGGGAGGGCGAAATGAGCAGTTCTTC	CASSSRLAGGRNEQFF
TRBV13	TRBD2	-	TRBJ2-5	TGTGCCAGCAGCTCTACACAACGGGACTATGGGAAGACCCAGTACTTC	CASSSTQRDYGKTQYF
TRBV3-1/TRBV3-2	-	-	TRBJ2-4	TGTGCCAGCAGCCGGGGGTTTTCGGGGGAGTTAGTCAAAAACATTCAGTACTTC	CASSRGFSGELVKNIQYF
TRBV19	-	-	TRBJ1-4	TGTGCCAGTAGTGAGGATGAAAAACTGTTTTTT	CASSEDEKLFF
TRBV29-1	-	-	TRBJ1-2	TGCAGCGTTGGATTGGCCTGGGGGGAGGGCTATGGCTACACCTTC	CSVGLAWGEGYGYTF
TRBV4-3	TRBD1	-	TRBJ2-6	TGCGCCAGCAGCCAGAGCGCCGGGACAGGGGGATACATTAGCTCTGGGGCCAACGTCCTGACTTTC	CASSQSAGTGGYISSGANVLTF
TRBV5-4	-	-	TRBJ2-5	TGTGCCAGCAGCCGACCAGGGGCCGGGGAGACCCAGTACTTC	CASSRPGAGETQYF
TRBV4-3	TRBD1	-	TRBJ1-2	TGCGCCAGCAGCCAAGATGGCCAGGGGGACTATGGCTACACCTTC	CASSQDGQGDYGYTF
TRBV3-1/TRBV3-2	TRBD2	-	TRBJ2-3	TGTGCCAGCAGCCGGGAAGCGGGAGGTGCAGATACGCAGTATTTT	CASSREAGGADTQYF
TRBV27	-	-	TRBJ2-5	TGTGCCAGCAGTCATCTCGACGGGAAAGAGACCCAGTACTTC	CASSHLDGKETQYF
TRBV10-1	TRBD2	-	TRBJ2-3	TGCGCCAGCAGTGAGTCGACTCGACTAGCGGGGAACCCCAGGGGTGATACGCAGTATTTT	CASSESTRLAGNPRGDTQYF
TRBV4-3	-	once	TRBJ2-4	TGCGCCAGCAGCCAAGACATCTACAGGGAAGAAAACATTCAGTACTTC	CASSQDIYREENIQYF
TRBV19	TRBD2	-	TRBJ2-7	TGTGCCAGTAGTATTCGCCTAGCGGGGTACGACGAGCAGTACTTC	CASSIRLAGYDEQYF
TRBV3-1/TRBV3-2	TRBD1	few	TRBJ2-2	TGTGCCAGCAGCCCGGGACAGCCCCGGAGCACCGGGGAGCTGTTTTTT	CASSPGQPRSTGELFF
TRBV6-5	-	-	TRBJ2-1	TGTGCCAGCAGTTCGTGGGGGGAACAGTTCTTC	CASSSWGEQFF
TRBV2	-	-	TRBJ1-2	TGTGCCAGCAAGGAAACAGGCAACTATGGCTACACCTTC	CASKETGNYGYTF
TRBV19	TRBD1	once	TRBJ2-3	TGTGCCAGTAGTCTGCGACAGGGGTCAGATACGCAGTATTTT	CASSLRQGSDTQYF
TRBV10-3	TRBD1	-	TRBJ2-1	TGTGCCATCAGTTCGGACAGGGATAGAAGCAATGAGCAGTTCTTC	CAISSDRDRSNEQFF